This T cell receptor (beta chain) was recorded in a study of tumor-infiltrating lymphocytes in primary liver carcinoma. Overall study: Maximum tumor diameters ranged from about 4.2 to 11 cm, stage T1-T3 N0M0.

This CDR3 spans 16 amino acids. cDNA specific to TCR beta was made from 500 to 650 ng of total RNA, with a constant-region primer employed for priming. For TCR beta, libraries were produced by three nested multiplex PCR rounds using slightly modified ARM-PCR. Use of TRBV1-TRBV30 forward primers with a C-beta reverse primer characterized the first two PCR rounds, which lasted around 11 cycles each. MiXCR was run by TCRdb on the multiplex PCR reads, yielding one entry per CDR3 protein. The table records approximately 340,000 distinct CDR3 sequences, about 65% of them present only once. Study-wide points: It was in tumors, not blood, that the top-250-clone fraction was significantly higher (p = 0.039). Tumor-blood pairs (like tumor-adjacent pairs) overlapped less than tumor region pairs did.

Both blood RNA, taken from unsorted whole blood, and germline DNA were extracted. About 4 milliliters of peripheral blood were drawn preoperatively. About this clonotype: As yet, its antigen is unknown. An end of the junction does not agree with germline; a read error may underlie this.

This clonotype was obtained from a man aged 35-49 years with primary liver carcinoma and hepatitis B virus infection. Sample: peripheral blood. The chain joins TRBV12-3 or TRBV12-4 to TRBJ1-5, with 9 bases identical to TRBD1. CDR3 sequence: CASSSRTGVINQPQHF. CDR3 nucleotides: TGTGCCAGTAGTTCGAGGACAGGGGTTATCAATCAGCCCCAGCATTTT.